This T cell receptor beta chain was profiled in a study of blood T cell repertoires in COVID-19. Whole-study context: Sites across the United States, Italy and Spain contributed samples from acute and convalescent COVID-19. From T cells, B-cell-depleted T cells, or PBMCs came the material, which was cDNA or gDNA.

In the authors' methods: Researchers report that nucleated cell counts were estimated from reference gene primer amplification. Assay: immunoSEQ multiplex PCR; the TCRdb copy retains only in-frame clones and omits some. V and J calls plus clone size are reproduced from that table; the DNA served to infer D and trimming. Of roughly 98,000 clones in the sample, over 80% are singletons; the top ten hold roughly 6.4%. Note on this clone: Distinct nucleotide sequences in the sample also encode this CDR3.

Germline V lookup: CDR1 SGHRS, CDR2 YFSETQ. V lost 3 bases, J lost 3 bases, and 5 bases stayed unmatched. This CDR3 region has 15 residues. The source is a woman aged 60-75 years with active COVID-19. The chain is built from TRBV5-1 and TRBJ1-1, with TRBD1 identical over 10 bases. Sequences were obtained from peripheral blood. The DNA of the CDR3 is TGCGCCAGCAGCTCTAGGACAGGGGGGTACACTGAAGCTTTCTTT. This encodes CASSSRTGGYTEAFF.